This TCR beta chain was identified during a study of T cell clonality in common variable immunodeficiency. Generated by immunoSEQ multiplex PCR, the TCRdb table keeps only in-frame clones and is missing some. The specimen has roughly 38,000 clones, none found just once. This clone was observed a handful of times. Antigen unknown. Heparinized whole blood, about 4.5 to 9 ml, came from each donor. Overall study findings and caveats: What drives increased CVID clonality needs T cell subpopulation sequencing. Fewer deletions and N-nucleotide insertions were reportedly seen in common variable immunodeficiency TCR beta sequences.

Sample: peripheral blood mononuclear cells. This TCR was recovered from a person between 18 and 70 years old in good health.

The sequenced part of the CDR3 DNA is TGTGCCAGCAGCCAGGGGGCGGGTCAGCCC. Protein: CASSQGAGQP. The whole CDR3 is CASSQGAGQPQHF. V usage is TRBV7-2 and J usage is TRBJ1-5, with 8 nucleotides matching TRBD1. The missing CDR3 end, 3 residues past where the read stops, is filled in from the germline J gene. This CDR3 spans 13 amino acids. Germline loops: CDR1 SGHTA, CDR2 FQGNSA. After removal of 5 bases from V and 6 bases from J, the junction contained 3 bases not matched to a gene.